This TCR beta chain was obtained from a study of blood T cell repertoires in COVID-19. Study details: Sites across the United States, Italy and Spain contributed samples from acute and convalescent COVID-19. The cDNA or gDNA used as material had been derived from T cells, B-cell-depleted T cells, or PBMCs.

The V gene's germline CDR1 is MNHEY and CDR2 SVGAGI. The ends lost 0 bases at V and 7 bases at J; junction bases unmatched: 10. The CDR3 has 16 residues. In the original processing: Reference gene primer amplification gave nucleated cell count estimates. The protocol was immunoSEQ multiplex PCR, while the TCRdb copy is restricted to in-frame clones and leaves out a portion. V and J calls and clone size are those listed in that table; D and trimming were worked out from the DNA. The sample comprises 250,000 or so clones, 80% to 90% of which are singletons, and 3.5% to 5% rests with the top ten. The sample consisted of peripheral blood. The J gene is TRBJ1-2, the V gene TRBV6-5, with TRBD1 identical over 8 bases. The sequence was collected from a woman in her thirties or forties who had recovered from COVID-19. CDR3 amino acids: CASSYSVPRTGFGYTF. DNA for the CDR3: TGTGCCAGCAGTTACTCGGTCCCCCGGACAGGGTTTGGCTACACCTTC.